Sequencing of this TCR beta chain was carried out in a study of T cell changes during pregnancy in multiple sclerosis. Libraries were prepared by immunoSEQ multiplex PCR; TCRdb keeps only in-frame clonotypes and omits some of them. This sample carries roughly 30,000 clones, around 90% of them seen once, and the ten largest clones take roughly 5.1%. V shed 2 bases and J 4 bases; nucleotides not matched to a gene: 4. CDR3 length: 14 amino acids. Germline lookup yields CDR1 SGDLS and CDR2 YYNGEE. The V gene is TRBV9, the J gene TRBJ1-2, with TRBD1 matching 8 bases. Specimen: CD8+ T cells from peripheral blood mononuclear cells, collected in the first trimester of pregnancy. The sequence was collected from a female donor with multiple sclerosis, enrolled in a pregnancy study. Here the CDR3 DNA reads TGTGCCAGCAGCGTGGACAGGGACCCCTATGGCTACACCTTC. It codes for CASSVDRDPYGYTF.